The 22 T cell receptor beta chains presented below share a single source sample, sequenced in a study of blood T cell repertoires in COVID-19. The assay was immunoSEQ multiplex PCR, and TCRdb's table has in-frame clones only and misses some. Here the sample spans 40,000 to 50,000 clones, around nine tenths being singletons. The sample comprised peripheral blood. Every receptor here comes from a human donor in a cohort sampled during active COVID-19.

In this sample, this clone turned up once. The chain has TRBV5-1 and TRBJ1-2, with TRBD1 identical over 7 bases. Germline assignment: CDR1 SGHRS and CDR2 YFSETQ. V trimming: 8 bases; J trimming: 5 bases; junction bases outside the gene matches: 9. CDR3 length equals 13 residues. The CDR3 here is CASRQGEGYGYTF. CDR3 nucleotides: TGCGCCAGTCGACAGGGCGAGGGGTATGGCTACACCTTC.

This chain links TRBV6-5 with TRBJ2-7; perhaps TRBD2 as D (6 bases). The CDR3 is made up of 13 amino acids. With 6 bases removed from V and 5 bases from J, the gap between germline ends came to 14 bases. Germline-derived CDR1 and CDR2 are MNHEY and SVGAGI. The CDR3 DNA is TGTGCCAGCAGAGAGGAGGGTACCGACGAGCAGTACTTC. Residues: CASREEGTDEQYF.

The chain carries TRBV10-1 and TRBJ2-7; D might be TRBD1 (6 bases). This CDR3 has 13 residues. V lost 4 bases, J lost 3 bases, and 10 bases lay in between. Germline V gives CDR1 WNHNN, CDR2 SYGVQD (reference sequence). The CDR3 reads CASSVGQNYEQYF. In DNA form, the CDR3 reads TGCGCCAGCAGTGTTGGACAGAACTACGAGCAGTACTTC.

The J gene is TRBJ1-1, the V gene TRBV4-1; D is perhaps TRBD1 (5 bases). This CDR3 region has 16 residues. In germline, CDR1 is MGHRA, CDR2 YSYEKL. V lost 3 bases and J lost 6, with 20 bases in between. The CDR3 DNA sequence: TGCGCCAGCAGCCACCCAAAGGGGCAGGGTAAGTCTGAAGCTTTCTTT. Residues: CASSHPKGQGKSEAFF.

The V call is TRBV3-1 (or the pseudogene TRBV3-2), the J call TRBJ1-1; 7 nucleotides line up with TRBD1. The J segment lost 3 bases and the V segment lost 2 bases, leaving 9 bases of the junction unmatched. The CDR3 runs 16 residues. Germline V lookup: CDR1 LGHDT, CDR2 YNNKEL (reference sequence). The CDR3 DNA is TGTGCCAGCAGCCAATCTTCGGACAGGAGCCACACTGAAGCTTTCTTT. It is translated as CASSQSSDRSHTEAFF.

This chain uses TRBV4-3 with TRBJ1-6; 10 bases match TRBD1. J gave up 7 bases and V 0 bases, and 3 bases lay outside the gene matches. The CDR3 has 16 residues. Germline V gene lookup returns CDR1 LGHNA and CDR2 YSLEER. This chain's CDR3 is CASSQETGQGNSPLHF. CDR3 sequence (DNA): TGCGCCAGCAGCCAAGAGACGGGACAGGGGAATTCACCCCTCCACTTT.

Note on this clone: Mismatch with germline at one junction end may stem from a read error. The chain's CDR3 is CASSEEDSLMVAFF. The CDR3 DNA reads TGTGCCAGCAGCGAAGAGGACAGTTTGATGGTGGCTTTCTTT. The genes are TRBV4-2 and TRBJ1-1; D perhaps matches TRBD1 (6 bases). The CDR3 is 14 residues long. CDR1 LGHNA and CDR2 YNFKEQ come from the germline V gene.

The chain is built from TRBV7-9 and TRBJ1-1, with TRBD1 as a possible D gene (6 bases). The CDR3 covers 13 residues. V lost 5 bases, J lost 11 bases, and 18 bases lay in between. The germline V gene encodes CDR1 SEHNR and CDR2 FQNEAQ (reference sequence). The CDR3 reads CASSIKGGGPAFF. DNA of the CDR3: TGTGCCAGCAGCATAAAGGGCGGGGGGCCTGCTTTCTTT.

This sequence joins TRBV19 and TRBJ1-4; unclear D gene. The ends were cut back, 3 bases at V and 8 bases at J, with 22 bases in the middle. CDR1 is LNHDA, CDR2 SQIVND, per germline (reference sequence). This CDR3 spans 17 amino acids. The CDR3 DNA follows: TGTGCCAGTAGTATGTCCCGGGGTCGGGCAGGTGAAGAAAAACTGTTTTTT. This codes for CASSMSRGRAGEEKLFF.

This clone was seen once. The CDR3 region is CASSVGDLSRGDGYTF. In DNA form, the CDR3 reads TGTGCCAGCAGCGTAGGAGATCTCTCCCGGGGAGACGGCTACACCTTC. The chain employs TRBV9 and TRBJ1-2; D is undetermined. Germline V gives CDR1 SGDLS, CDR2 YYNGEE. This CDR3 has 16 residues. The germline V and J ends were trimmed by 0 bases and 8 bases, with 20 bases remaining between them.

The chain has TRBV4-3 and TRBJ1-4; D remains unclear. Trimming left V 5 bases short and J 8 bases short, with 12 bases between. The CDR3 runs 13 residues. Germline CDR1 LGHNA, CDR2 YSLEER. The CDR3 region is CASSMSRGEKLFF. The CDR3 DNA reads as TGCGCCAGCAGCATGAGCCGAGGGGAAAAACTGTTTTTT.

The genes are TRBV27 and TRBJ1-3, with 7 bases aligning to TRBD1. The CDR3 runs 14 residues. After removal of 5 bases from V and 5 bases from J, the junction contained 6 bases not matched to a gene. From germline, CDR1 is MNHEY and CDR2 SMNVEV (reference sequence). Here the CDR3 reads CASSPLQGRNTIYF. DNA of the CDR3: TGTGCCAGCAGTCCGCTACAGGGGCGAAACACCATATATTTT.

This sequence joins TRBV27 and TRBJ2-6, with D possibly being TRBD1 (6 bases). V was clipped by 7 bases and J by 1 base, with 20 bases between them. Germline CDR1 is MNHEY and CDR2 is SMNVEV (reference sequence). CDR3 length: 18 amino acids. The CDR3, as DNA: TGTGCCAGCACCTTTCTAACAGGGCTGGGATCTGGGGCCAACGTCCTGACTTTC. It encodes CASTFLTGLGSGANVLTF.

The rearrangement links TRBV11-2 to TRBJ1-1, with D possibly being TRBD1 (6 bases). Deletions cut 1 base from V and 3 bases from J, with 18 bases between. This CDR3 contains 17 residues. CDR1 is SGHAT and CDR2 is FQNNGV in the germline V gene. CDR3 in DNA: TGTGCCAGCAGCTTAGCGAAGTGGGGGCGGTCGGACACTGAAGCTTTCTTT. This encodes CASSLAKWGRSDTEAFF.

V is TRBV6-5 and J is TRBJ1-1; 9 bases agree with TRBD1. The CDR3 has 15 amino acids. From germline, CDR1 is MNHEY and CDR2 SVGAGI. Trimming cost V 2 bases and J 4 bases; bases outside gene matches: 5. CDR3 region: CASSYLTQGATEAFF. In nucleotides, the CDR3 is TGTGCCAGCAGTTACCTTACACAGGGGGCCACTGAAGCTTTCTTT.

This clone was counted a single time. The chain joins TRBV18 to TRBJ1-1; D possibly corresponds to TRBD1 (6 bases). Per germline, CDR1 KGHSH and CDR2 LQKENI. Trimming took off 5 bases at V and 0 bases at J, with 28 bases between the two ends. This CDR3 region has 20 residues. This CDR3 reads CASSLSGASGRTSVNTEAFF. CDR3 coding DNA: TGTGCCAGCTCATTGTCAGGGGCGTCCGGGAGGACAAGTGTGAACACTGAAGCTTTCTTT. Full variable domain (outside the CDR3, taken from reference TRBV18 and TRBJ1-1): NAGVMQNPRHLVRRRGQEARLRCSPMKGHSHVYWYRQLPEEGLKFMVYLQKENIIDESGMPKERFSAEFPKEGPSILRIQQVVRGDSAAYFCASSLSGASGRTSVNTEAFFGQGTRLTVV.

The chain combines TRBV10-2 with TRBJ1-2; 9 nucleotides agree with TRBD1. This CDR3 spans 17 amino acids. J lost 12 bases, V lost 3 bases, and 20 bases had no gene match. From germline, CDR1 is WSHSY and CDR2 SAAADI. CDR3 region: CASSEWIGTGLIPWNTF. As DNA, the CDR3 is TGCGCCAGCAGTGAATGGATTGGGACAGGGTTAATCCCCTGGAACACCTTC.

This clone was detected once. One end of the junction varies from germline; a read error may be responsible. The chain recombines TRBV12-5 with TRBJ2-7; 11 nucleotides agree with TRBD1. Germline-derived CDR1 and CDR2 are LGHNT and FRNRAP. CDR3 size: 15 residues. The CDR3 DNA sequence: TGTGCTAGTGGCTTGGGACAGGGGGGAACCTACGAGCAGTACTTC. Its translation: CASGLGQGGTYEQYF.

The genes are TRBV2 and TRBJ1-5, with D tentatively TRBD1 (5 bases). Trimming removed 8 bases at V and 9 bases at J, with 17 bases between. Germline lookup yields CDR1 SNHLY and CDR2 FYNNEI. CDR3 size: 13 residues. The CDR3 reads CASGGTEFGPQHF. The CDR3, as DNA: TGTGCCAGCGGGGGGACGGAATTTGGGCCCCAGCATTTT. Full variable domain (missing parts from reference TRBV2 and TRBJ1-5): EPEVTQTPSHQVTQMGQEVILRCVPISNHLYFYWYRQILGQKVEFLVSFYNNEISEKSEIFDDQFSVERPDGSNFTLKIRSTKLEDSAMYFCASGGTEFGPQHFGDGTRLSIL.

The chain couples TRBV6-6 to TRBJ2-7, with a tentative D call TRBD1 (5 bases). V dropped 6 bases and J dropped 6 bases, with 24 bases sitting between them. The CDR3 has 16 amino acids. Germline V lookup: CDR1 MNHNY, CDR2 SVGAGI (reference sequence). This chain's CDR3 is CASSTRTQQVGGEQYF. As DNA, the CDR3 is TGTGCCAGCAGCACCAGAACTCAACAGGTCGGCGGCGAGCAGTACTTC.

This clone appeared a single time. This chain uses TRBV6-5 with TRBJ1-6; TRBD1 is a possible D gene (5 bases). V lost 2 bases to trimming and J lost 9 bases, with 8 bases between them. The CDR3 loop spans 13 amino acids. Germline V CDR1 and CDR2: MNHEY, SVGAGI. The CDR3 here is CASSYQGSSPLHF. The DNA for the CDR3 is TGTGCCAGCAGTTACCAGGGCTCTTCACCCCTCCACTTT.

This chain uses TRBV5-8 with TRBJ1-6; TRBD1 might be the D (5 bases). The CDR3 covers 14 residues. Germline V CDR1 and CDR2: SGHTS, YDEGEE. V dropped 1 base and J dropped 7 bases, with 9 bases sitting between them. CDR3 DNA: TGTGCCAGCAGCTTGCAGGGAAGAAATTCACCCCTCCACTTT. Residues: CASSLQGRNSPLHF. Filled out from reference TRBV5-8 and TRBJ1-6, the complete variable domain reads EAGVTQSPTHLIKTRGQQATLRCSPISGHTSVYWYQQALGLGLQFLLWYDEGEERNRGNFPPRFSGRQFPNYSSELNVNALELEDSALYLCASSLQGRNSPLHFGNGTRLTVT.